The text below deals with one T cell receptor (beta chain). Antigen specificity is unknown. Germline loops: CDR1 SGHTA, CDR2 FQGNSA. Trimming took 5 bases from V and 4 from J; bases not matched to a gene: 8. The CDR3 runs 15 residues. The sample belongs to a study of cytomegalovirus exposure and HLA in healthy donors. Study details: In a later analysis, it was reported that the roughly 120 validation repertoires had been produced on the same platform as the 670 or so repertoires belonging to the first cohort.

Study conclusions and caveats: CMV antigen specificity of a few CMV-associated chains was confirmed in vitro.

Sequencing was performed with immunoSEQ multiplex PCR; in TCRdb, only in-frame clones are kept and a portion is missing. The top ten clones hold around 0.8% of a sample with roughly 350,000 clones, just over 85% of them seen once. This sequence joins TRBV7-2 and TRBJ2-7, with 10 bases matching TRBD2. The material sequenced was PBMCs. The source of this sequence is a woman between 18 and 29 years old in good health and CMV-seronegative. CDR3 DNA sequence: TGTGCCAGCAGCCCTAGCGGGAGTGGGTATTACGAGCAGTACTTC. Translated: CASSPSGSGYYEQYF.